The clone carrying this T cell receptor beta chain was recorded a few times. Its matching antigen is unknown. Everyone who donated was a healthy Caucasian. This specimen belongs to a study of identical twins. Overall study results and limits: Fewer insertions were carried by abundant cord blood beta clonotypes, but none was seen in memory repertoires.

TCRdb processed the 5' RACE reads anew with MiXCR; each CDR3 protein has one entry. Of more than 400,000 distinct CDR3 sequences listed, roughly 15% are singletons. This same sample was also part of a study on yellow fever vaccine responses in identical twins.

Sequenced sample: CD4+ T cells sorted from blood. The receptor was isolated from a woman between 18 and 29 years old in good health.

CDR3 region: CASSMGGRPYEQYF. Written as DNA, the CDR3 is TGTGCCAGCAGTATGGGGGGGAGACCGTACGAGCAGTACTTC. The chain uses TRBV6-1 and TRBJ2-7; 7 nucleotides agree with TRBD2. The length of the CDR3 is 14 residues. In germline, CDR1 is MNHNS, CDR2 SASEGT. Unmatched junction bases numbered 8, after V lost 5 bases and J lost 4 bases.